This T cell receptor (beta chain) was sequenced in a study of shared clonotypes between healthy human individuals. This table comes from immunoSEQ multiplex PCR, and its TCRdb copy is limited to in-frame clones, with some not included. The data contain over 750,000 clones, approximately 97% of them singletons. CDR3 size: 14 residues. V lost 5 bases to trimming and J lost 1 base, with 10 bases between them. Per the germline V gene, CDR1 is MNHEY and CDR2 is SMNVEV (reference sequence). Naive CD8 cells were CD45RO-negative, positively selected for CCR7, excluding terminally differentiated effector memory CD45RA+ cells.

The V call is TRBV27, the J call TRBJ2-3, with D maybe TRBD2 (5 bases). The source of this sequence is a man aged 25 to 40 in good health. The specimen was naive CD8+ T cells sorted from blood. CDR3 DNA: TGTGCCAGCAGTCCATTGGAGGGCACAGATACGCAGTATTTT. Translating gives CASSPLEGTDTQYF.